These 9 T cell receptor beta chains originate from one sample sequenced in a study of T cells in localized non-small cell lung cancer. Libraries were prepared by immunoSEQ multiplex PCR; TCRdb keeps only in-frame clonotypes and omits some of them. The table shows about 25,000 clones, with 90% to 95% occurring only once. The sample here was peripheral blood, taken before any cancer treatment. These receptor sequences come from a woman between 40 and 69 years old with stage I lung adenocarcinoma.

The chain combines TRBV30 with TRBJ2-2, with 9 bases fitting TRBD1. The CDR3 consists of 14 residues. CDR1 GTSNPN and CDR2 SVGIG come from the germline V gene (reference sequence). DNA for the CDR3: TGTGCTTTTAACAGGGGGCATAGCACCGGGGAGCTGTTTTTT. This sequence encodes CAFNRGHSTGELFF. Filled out from reference TRBV30 and TRBJ2-2, the complete variable domain reads SQTIHQWPATLVQPVGSPLSLECTVEGTSNPNLYWYRQAAGRGLQLLFYSVGIGQISSEVPQNLSASRPQDRQFILSSKKLLLSDSGFYLCAFNRGHSTGELFFGEGSRLTVL.

This clone was picked up one time. This rearrangement joins TRBV18 to TRBJ1-4; D gene ambiguous. Germline V lookup: CDR1 KGHSH, CDR2 LQKENI. The V and J ends lost 1 base and 0 bases respectively, with 15 bases between them. The CDR3 length is 18 residues. CDR3 sequence (DNA): TGTGCCAGCTCACCACGTGACCGGGAGGAAGCAACTAATGAAAAACTGTTTTTT. As protein: CASSPRDREEATNEKLFF.

As for this clone: At one end, the junction sequence differs from germline, possibly due to a read error. The chain employs TRBV29-1 and TRBJ1-1, with TRBD1 matching 9 bases. CDR1 is SQVTM and CDR2 is ANQGSEA in the germline V gene. The CDR3 is made up of 14 amino acids. CDR3 in amino acids: CSGEQGAGGTEAFF. CDR3 sequence (DNA): TGCAGCGGTGAACAGGGGGCTGGGGGCACTGAAGCTTTCTTT.

The chain couples TRBV10-3 to TRBJ1-4; 7 nucleotides match TRBD1. J was trimmed by 5 bases and V by 3 bases; bases with no gene match: 9. The CDR3 covers 16 residues. Germline CDR1 and CDR2: ENHRY and SYGVKD. The CDR3 is CAISDPRQGGNEKLFF. In DNA, the CDR3 is TGTGCCATCAGTGACCCCAGACAGGGAGGGAATGAAAAACTGTTTTTT.

The CDR3 loop reads CASSDPGLAGIEQFF. In nucleotides, the CDR3 is TGCGCCAGCAGCGATCCGGGACTAGCGGGTATTGAGCAGTTCTTC. The rearrangement uses TRBV5-1 and TRBJ2-1; 12 bases map to TRBD2. The V gene's germline CDR1 is SGHRS and CDR2 YFSETQ. The CDR3 contains 15 residues. V dropped 4 bases and J dropped 9; count of bases not matched to a gene: 8.

This clone was found a few times. V and J are TRBV5-1 and TRBJ2-5; TRBD1 matches at 8 bases. Trimming cost V 5 bases and J 1 base; bases outside gene matches: 13. Germline CDR1 SGHRS, CDR2 YFSETQ. This CDR3 spans 17 amino acids. The DNA for the CDR3 is TGCGCCAGCAGTTCCGGCGGAGGACAGGGTAGCCAAGAGACCCAGTACTTC. Amino acid sequence: CASSSGGGQGSQETQYF.

This chain links TRBV6-5 with TRBJ1-2, with D unresolved. The length of the CDR3 is 15 residues. Germline loops: CDR1 MNHEY, CDR2 SVGAGI. V dropped 6 bases and J dropped 4 bases, with 18 bases sitting between them. DNA for the CDR3: TGTGCCAGCAGCCTCCGAATGGAATCCCGCTATGGCTACACCTTC. Its protein is CASSLRMESRYGYTF.

This clone was seen more than once but under ten times. The rearrangement joins TRBV18 to TRBJ1-5; D ambiguous. This CDR3 has 13 residues. Trimming took off 6 bases at V and 4 bases at J, with 10 bases between the two ends. Germline V gene lookup returns CDR1 KGHSH and CDR2 LQKENI. The CDR3 bases are TGTGCCAGCTCTAACAGTGCTAATCAGCCCCAGCATTTT. It yields the protein CASSNSANQPQHF.

V is TRBV28 and J is TRBJ1-2, with D perhaps TRBD1 (5 bases). This CDR3 is 14 amino acids long. V shed 5 bases and J shed 4 bases, with 14 bases lying between them. Germline CDR1 MDHEN, CDR2 SYDVKM. Written as DNA, the CDR3 is TGTGCCAGCAGTGGTGGGGGGTTTCGCTATGGCTACACCTTC. Its translation is CASSGGGFRYGYTF.